This T cell receptor (beta chain) was identified during a study of blood T cell repertoires in COVID-19. Across the study: COVID-19 samples from acute and convalescent phases originated in the United States, Italy and Spain. Sample material is recorded as cDNA or gDNA derived from T cells, B-cell-depleted T cells, or PBMCs.

This clone was recorded only once. J lost 3 bases, V lost 2 bases, and 7 bases had no gene match. Looked up from germline, CDR1 is LGHNA and CDR2 is YNFKEQ. CDR3 length equals 16 residues. As originally analysed: Amplification from reference gene primers served as the basis for estimated nucleated cell counts. The method was immunoSEQ multiplex PCR; TCRdb's version includes in-frame clones alone and lacks a portion of them. That table supplies the V and J calls and clone size; D and trimming were determined from the DNA. The sample contains 50,000 to 85,000 clones, around 82% of which appear only once.

The sequence was obtained from a man aged 60 to 75 with acute or convalescent COVID-19. The chain combines TRBV4-2 with TRBJ1-5; 7 bases map to TRBD1. Sequencing was performed on peripheral blood. CDR3 in DNA: TGTGCCAGCAGCCAACCCGGACAGGCCGCCAATCAGCCCCAGCATTTT. This encodes CASSQPGQAANQPQHF.